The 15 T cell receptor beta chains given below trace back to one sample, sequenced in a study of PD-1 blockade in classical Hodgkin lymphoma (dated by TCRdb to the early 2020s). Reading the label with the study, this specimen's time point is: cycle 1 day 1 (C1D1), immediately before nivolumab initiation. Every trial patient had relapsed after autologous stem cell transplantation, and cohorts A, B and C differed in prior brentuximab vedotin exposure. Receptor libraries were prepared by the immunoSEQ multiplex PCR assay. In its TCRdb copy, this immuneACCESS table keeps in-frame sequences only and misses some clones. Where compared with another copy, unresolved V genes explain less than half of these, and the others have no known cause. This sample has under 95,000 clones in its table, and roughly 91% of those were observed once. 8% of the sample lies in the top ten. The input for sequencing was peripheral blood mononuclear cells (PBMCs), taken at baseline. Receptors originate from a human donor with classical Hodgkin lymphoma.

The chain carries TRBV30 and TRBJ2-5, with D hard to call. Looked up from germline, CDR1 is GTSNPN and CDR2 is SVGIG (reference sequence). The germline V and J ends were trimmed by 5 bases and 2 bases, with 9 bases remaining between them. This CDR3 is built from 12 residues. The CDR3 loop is CAWGDLQETQYF. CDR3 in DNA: TGTGCCTGGGGAGACCTGCAAGAGACCCAGTACTTC.

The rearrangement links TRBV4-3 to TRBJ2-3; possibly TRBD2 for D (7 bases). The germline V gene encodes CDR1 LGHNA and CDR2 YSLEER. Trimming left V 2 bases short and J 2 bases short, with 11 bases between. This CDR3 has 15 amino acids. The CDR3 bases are TGCGCCAGCAGCCAACAAGCGGGACACACAGATACGCAGTATTTT. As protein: CASSQQAGHTDTQYF.

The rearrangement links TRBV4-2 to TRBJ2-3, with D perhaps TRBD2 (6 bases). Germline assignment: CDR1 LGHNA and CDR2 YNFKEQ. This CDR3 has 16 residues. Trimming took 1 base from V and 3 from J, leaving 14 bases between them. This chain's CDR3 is CASSQVGGTSTDTQYF. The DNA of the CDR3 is TGTGCCAGCAGCCAAGTGGGCGGGACTTCTACAGATACGCAGTATTTT.

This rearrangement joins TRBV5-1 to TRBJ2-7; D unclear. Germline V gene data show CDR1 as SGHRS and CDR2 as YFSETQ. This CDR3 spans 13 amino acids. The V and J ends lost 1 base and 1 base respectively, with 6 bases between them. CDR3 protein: CASSLLESYEQYF. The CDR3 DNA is TGCGCCAGCAGCTTGTTGGAATCCTACGAGCAGTACTTC.

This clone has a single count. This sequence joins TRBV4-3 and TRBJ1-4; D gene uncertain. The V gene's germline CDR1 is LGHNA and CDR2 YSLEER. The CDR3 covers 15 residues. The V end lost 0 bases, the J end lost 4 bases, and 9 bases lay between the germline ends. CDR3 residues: CASSQESQVNEKLFF. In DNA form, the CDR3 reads TGCGCCAGCAGCCAAGAGAGTCAGGTTAATGAAAAACTGTTTTTT.

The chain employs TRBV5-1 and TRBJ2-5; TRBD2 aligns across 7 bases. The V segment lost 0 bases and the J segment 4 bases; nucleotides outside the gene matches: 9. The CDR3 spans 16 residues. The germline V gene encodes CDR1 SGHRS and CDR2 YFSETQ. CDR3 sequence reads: CASSLAGSAGRETQYF. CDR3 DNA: TGCGCCAGCAGCTTGGCCGGGTCAGCGGGAAGAGAGACCCAGTACTTC.

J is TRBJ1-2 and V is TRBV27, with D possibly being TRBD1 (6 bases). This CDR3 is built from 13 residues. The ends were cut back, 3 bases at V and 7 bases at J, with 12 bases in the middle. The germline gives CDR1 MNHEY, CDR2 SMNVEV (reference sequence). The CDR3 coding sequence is TGTGCCAGCAGTTTGGCGGGGGGCGTTGGCTACACCTTC. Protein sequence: CASSLAGGVGYTF.

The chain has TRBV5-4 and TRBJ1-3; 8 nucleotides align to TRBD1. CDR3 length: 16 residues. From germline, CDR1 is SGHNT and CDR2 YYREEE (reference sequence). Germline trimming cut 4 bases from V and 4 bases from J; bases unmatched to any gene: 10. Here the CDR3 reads CASSGRPGQAGNTIYF. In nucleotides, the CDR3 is TGTGCCAGCAGCGGACGCCCGGGACAGGCCGGAAACACCATATATTTT.

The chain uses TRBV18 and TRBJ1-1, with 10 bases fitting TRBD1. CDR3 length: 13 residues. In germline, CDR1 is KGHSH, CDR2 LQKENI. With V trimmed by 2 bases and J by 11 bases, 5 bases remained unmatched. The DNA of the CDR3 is TGTGCCAGCTCACCAGTAGCGACAGGGGGCGCTTTCTTT. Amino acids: CASSPVATGGAFF.

CDR3 sequence (DNA): TGTGCCAGCAGTTTTGGTCTGGCCTACGAGCAGTACTTC. Its translation: CASSFGLAYEQYF. The chain uses TRBV27 and TRBJ2-5, with D hard to call. The end of the DNA fits TRBJ2-7 better, so the J call may be wrong. CDR3 size: 13 residues. Germline CDR1 MNHEY, CDR2 SMNVEV (reference sequence).

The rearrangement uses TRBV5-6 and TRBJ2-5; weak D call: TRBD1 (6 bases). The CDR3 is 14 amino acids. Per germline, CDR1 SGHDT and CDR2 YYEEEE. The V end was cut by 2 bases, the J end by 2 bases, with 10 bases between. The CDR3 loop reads CASSFQGLQETQYF. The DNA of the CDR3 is TGTGCCAGCAGCTTTCAGGGGTTACAAGAGACCCAGTACTTC. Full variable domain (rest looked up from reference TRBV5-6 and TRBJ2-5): DAGVTQSPTHLIKTRGQQVTLRCSPKSGHDTVSWYQQALGQGPQFIFQYYEEEERQRGNFPDRFSGHQFPNYSSELNVNALLLGDSALYLCASSFQGLQETQYFGPGTRLLVL.

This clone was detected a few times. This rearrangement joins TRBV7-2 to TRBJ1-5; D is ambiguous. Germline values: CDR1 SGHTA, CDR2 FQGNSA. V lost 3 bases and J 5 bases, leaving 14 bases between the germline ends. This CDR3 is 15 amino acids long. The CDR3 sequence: CASSLTGRRDQPQHF. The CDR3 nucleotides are TGTGCCAGCAGCTTGACGGGGAGACGCGATCAGCCCCAGCATTTT.

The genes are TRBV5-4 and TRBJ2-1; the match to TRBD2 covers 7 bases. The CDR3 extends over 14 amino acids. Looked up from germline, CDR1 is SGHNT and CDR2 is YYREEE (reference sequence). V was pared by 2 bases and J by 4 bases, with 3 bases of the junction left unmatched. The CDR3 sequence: CASSFSGTYNEQFF. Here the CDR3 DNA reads TGTGCCAGCAGCTTCAGCGGGACTTACAATGAGCAGTTCTTC.

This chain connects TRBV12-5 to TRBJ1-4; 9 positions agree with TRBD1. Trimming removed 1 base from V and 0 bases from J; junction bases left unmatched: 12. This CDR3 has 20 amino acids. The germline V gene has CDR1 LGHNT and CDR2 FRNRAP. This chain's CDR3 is CASGLELTGGDRATNEKLFF. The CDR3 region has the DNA TGTGCTAGTGGTTTGGAATTAACAGGGGGCGATCGAGCAACTAATGAAAAACTGTTTTTT.

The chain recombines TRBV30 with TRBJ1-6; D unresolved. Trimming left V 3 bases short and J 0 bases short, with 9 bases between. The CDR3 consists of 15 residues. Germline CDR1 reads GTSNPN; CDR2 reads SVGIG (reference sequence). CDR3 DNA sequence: TGTGCCTGGAGCCAGGAAGGCTCCTATAATTCACCCCTCCACTTT. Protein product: CAWSQEGSYNSPLHF.